This TCR beta chain was captured by sequencing in a study of beta chain features in type 1 diabetes. General study results and limits: Among type 1 diabetes patients, VDJ junctions had fewer insertions and more deletions. For patients, the naive, central memory and Treg TCRB repertoires appeared more alike than for healthy donors.

A word on this clone: What it binds is unknown.

Germline CDR1 is SGHTA and CDR2 is FQGNSA. Trimming took off 1 base at V and 6 bases at J, with 13 bases between the two ends. This CDR3 contains 15 residues. Reverse transcription of all isolated RNA meant that expressed TCRB transcripts were sequenced. Using immunoSEQ multiplex PCR, the repertoire was profiled, and TCRdb retains in-frame clones only, with some absent. The sample comprises a few hundred thousand clones, about 15% of which are singletons, and under 0.02% rests with the top ten. The single heparinised draw taken from each donor contained approximately 120 mL of blood on average. Each of the sorted populations had a purity greater than 95%.

The TCR originated in a woman between 18 and 29 years old in good health. Sequenced sample: naive CD4+ T cells from blood. J is TRBJ1-5 and V is TRBV7-2; D is unresolved. CDR3: CASSLGTLGLQPQHF. The CDR3 nucleotides read TGTGCCAGCAGCTTAGGTACCCTAGGACTTCAGCCCCAGCATTTT.